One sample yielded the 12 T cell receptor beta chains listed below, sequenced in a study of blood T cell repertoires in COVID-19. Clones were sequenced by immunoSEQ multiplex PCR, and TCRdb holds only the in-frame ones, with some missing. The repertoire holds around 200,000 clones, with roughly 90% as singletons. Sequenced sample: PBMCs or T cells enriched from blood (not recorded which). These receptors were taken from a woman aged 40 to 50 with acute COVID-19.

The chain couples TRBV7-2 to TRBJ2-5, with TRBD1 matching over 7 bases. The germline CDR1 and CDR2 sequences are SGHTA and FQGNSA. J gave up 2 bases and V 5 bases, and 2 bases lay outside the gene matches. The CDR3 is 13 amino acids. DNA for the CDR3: TGTGCCAGCAGCCCGGACAGGCAAGAGACCCAGTACTTC. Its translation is CASSPDRQETQYF.

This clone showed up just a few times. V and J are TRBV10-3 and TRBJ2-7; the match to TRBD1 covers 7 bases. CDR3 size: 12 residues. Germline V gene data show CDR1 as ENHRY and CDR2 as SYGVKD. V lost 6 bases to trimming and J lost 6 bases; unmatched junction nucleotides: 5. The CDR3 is CAISHPGGEQYF. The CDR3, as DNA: TGTGCCATCAGCCACCCAGGGGGCGAGCAGTACTTC.

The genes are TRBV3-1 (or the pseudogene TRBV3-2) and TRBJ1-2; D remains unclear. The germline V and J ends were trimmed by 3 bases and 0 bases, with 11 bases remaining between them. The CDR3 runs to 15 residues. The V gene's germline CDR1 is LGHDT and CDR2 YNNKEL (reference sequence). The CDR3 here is CASSHNQVSNYGYTF. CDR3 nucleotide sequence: TGTGCCAGCAGCCATAATCAGGTTTCTAACTATGGCTACACCTTC.

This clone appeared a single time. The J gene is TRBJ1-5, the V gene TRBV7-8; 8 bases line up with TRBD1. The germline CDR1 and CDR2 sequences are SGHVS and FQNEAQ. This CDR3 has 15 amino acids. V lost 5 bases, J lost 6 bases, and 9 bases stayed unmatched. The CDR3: CASSIGQGVGQPQHF. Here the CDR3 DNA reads TGTGCCAGCAGCATAGGACAGGGCGTCGGTCAGCCCCAGCATTTT.

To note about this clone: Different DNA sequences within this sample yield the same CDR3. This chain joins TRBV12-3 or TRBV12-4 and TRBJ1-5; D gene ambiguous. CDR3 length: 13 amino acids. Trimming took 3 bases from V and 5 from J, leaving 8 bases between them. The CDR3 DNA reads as TGTGCCAGCAGTTTCTTGAGGGATCAGCCCCAGCATTTT. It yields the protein CASSFLRDQPQHF.

The DNA of the CDR3 is TGTGCCAGCAGCCCCCGGGACAGCTACAATGAGCAGTTCTTC. Its protein is CASSPRDSYNEQFF. The V and J genes are TRBV7-9 and TRBJ2-1; TRBD1 matches at 7 bases. V lost 5 bases to trimming and J lost 3 bases; unmatched junction nucleotides: 4. The CDR3 spans 14 residues. Germline V CDR1 and CDR2: SEHNR, FQNEAQ (reference sequence).

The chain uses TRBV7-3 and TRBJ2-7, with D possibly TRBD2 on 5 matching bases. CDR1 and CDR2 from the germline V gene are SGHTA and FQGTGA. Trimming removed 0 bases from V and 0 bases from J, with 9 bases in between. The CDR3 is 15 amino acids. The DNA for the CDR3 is TGTGCCAGCAGCTTAACCGGACTGAGCTCCTACGAGCAGTACTTC. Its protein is CASSLTGLSSYEQYF. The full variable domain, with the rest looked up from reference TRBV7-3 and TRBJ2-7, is GAGVSQTPSNKVTEKGKYVELRCDPISGHTALYWYRQSLGQGPEFLIYFQGTGAADDSGLPNDRFFAVRPEGSVSTLKIQRTERGDSAVYLCASSLTGLSSYEQYFGPGTRLTVT.

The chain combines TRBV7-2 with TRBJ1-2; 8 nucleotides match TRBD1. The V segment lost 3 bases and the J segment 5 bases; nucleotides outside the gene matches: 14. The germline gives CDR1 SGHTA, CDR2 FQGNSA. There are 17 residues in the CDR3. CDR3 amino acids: CASSFPPYRGVDYGYTF. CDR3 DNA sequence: TGTGCCAGCAGCTTCCCACCGTACAGGGGGGTCGATTATGGCTACACCTTC.

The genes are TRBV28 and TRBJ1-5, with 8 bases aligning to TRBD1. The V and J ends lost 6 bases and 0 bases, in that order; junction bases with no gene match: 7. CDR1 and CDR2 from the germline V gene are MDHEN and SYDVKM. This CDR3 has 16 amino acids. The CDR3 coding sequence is TGTGCCAGCAGACCAACTGACAGGGGTAGCAATCAGCCCCAGCATTTT. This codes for CASRPTDRGSNQPQHF.

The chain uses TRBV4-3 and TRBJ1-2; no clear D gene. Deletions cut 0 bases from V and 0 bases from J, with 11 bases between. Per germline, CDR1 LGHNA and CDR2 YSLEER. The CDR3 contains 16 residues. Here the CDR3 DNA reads TGCGCCAGCAGCCAAGATTTGGGCAGATCTAACTATGGCTACACCTTC. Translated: CASSQDLGRSNYGYTF.

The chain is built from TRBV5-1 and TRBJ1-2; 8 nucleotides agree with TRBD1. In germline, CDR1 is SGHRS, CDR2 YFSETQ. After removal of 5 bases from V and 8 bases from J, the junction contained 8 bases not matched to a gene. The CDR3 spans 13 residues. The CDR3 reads CASRPDRGGGYTF. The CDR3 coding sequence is TGCGCCAGCAGACCCGACAGGGGAGGCGGCTACACCTTC.

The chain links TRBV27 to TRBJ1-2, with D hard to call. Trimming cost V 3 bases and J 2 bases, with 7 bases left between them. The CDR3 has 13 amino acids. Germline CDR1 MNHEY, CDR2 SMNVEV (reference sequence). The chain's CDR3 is CASSFSSNYGYTF. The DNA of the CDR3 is TGTGCCAGCAGTTTTTCCTCGAACTATGGCTACACCTTC.